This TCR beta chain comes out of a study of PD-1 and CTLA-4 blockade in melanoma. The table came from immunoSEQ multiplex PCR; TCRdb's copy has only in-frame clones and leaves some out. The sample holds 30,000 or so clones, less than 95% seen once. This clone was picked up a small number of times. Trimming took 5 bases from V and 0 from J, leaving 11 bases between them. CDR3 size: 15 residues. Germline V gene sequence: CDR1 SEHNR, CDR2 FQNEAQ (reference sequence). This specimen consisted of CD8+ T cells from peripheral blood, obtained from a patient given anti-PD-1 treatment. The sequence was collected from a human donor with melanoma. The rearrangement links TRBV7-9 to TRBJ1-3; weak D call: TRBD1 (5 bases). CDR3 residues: CASSMTDNSGNTIYF. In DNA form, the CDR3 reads TGTGCCAGCAGCATGACAGACAACTCTGGAAACACCATATATTTT.